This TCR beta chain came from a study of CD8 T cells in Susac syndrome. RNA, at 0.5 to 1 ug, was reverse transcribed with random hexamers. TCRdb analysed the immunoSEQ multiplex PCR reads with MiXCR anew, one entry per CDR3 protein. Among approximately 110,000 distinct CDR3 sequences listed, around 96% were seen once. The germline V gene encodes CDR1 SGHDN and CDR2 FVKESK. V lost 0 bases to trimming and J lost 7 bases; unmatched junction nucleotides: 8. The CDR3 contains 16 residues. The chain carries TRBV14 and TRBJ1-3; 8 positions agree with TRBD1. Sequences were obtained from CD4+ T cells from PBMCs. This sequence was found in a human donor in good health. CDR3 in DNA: TGTGCCAGCAGCCAAGATCAGGGGGCTCGTGGGAACACCATATATTTT. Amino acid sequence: CASSQDQGARGNTIYF.